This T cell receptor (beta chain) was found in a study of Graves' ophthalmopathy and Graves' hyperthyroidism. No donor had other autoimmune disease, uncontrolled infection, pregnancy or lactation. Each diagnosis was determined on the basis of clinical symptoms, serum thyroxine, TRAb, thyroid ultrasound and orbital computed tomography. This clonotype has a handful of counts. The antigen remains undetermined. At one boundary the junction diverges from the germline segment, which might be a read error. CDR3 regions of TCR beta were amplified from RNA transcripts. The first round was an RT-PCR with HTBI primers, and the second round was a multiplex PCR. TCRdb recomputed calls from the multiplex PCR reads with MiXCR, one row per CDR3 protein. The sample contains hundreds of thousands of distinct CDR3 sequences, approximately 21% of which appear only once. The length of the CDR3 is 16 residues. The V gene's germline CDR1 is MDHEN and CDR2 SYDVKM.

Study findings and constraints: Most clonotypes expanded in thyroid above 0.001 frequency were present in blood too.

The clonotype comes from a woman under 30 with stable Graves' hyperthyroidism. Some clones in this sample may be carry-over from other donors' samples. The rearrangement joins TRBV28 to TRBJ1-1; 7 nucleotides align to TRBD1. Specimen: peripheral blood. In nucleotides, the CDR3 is TGTGCCAGCAGTTTTGCCCAATCAAGGGGGCCTTGGGAAGCTTGCTTT. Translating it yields CASSFAQSRGPWEACF.